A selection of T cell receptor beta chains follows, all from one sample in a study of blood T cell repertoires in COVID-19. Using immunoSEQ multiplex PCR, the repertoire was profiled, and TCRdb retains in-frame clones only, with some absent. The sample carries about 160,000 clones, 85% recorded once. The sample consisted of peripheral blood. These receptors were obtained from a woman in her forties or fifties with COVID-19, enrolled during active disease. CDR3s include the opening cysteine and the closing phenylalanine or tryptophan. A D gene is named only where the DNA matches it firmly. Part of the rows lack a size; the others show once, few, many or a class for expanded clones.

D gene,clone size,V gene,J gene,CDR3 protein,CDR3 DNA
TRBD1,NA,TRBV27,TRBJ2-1,CASTRTGGVNEQFF,TGTGCCAGCACCCGGACAGGGGGTGTCAATGAGCAGTTCTTC
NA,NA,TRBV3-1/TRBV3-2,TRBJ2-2,CASSQRASNTGELFF,TGTGCCAGCAGCCAGAGGGCCTCGAACACCGGGGAGCTGTTTTTT
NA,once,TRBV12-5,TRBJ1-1,CASGLVLHRMNTEAFF,TGTGCTAGTGGTTTGGTACTTCACAGAATGAACACTGAAGCTTTCTTT
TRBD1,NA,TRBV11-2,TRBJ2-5,CASSLDRRQGVETQYF,TGTGCCAGCAGCTTAGATAGGCGGCAGGGGGTGGAGACCCAGTACTTC
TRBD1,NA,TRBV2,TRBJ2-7,CASNGQVSSYEQYF,TGTGCCAGCAACGGACAGGTGTCCTCCTACGAGCAGTACTTC
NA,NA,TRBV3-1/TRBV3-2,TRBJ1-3,CASSQDRGNTIYF,TGTGCCAGCAGCCAAGATCGGGGAAACACCATATATTTT
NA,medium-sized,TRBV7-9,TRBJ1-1,CASSSVVQALNTEAFF,TGTGCCAGCAGTTCCGTGGTGCAGGCCCTGAACACTGAAGCTTTCTTT
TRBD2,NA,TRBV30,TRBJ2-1,CAWIAGGQYNEQFF,TGTGCCTGGATAGCGGGCGGTCAATACAATGAGCAGTTCTTC
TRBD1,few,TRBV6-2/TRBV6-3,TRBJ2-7,CASSYSRRDRSPYEQYF,TGTGCCAGCAGTTACTCGCGGCGGGACAGGTCCCCCTACGAGCAGTACTTC
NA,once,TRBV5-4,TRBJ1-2,CASSLGQEDWGYTF,TGTGCCAGCAGCTTAGGGCAGGAGGACTGGGGCTACACCTTC
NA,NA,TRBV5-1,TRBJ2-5,CASSLGQKETQYF,TGCGCCAGCAGCTTGGGGCAGAAAGAGACCCAGTACTTC
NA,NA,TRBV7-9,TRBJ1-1,CASSLGARLNTEAFF,TGTGCCAGCAGCTTAGGGGCTCGGTTGAACACTGAAGCTTTCTTT
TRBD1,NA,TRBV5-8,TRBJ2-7,CASSPGTGVYEQYF,TGTGCCAGCAGCCCCGGGACAGGGGTCTACGAGCAGTACTTC
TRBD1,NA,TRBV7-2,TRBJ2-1,CASSLDRGTYNEQFF,TGTGCCAGCAGCTTGGACAGGGGGACCTACAATGAGCAGTTCTTC
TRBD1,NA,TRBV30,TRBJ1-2,CAWSVLQGHYGYTF,TGTGCCTGGAGTGTATTACAGGGGCACTATGGCTACACCTTC
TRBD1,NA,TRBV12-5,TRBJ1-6,CASGTDRGEVSPLHF,TGTGCTAGTGGTACCGACAGGGGAGAGGTCTCACCCCTCCACTTT
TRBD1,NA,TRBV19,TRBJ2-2,CASRRFGTGDTGELFF,TGTGCCAGTAGGCGCTTTGGGACAGGGGACACCGGGGAGCTGTTTTTT
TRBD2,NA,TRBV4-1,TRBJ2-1,CASSQDLDGGAYNEQFF,TGCGCCAGCAGCCAAGATCTTGACGGGGGGGCCTACAATGAGCAGTTCTTC
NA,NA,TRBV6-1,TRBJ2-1,CASSEAPVSYNEQFF,TGTGCCAGCAGTGAAGCTCCCGTCTCCTACAATGAGCAGTTCTTC
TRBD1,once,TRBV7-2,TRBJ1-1,CASSPDRANPEAFF,TGTGCCAGCAGTCCGGACAGGGCCAACCCTGAAGCTTTCTTT